This T cell receptor beta chain was identified in a study of neurological immune-mediated disorders. Looking at the study overall: Multiple sclerosis patients (n of about 35) included some 30 with relapsing-remitting and 3 with secondary progressive disease. General observations from the study: When grouped phylogenetically, the repertoires of 18 of the 34 multiple sclerosis patients fell together in one related-CDR3 cluster, which is a possible signature.

This sample's time point: longitudinal time-point 2. There are many counts of this clonotype. Its specificity is not known. Germline CDR1 is SQVTM and CDR2 is ANQGSEA. This CDR3 is 15 amino acids long. Between the trimmed V and J ends, which lost 5 bases and 4 bases, there was a span of 15 bases. A 10-nucleotide random UMI tagged transcripts in template-switch 5'RACE cDNA synthesis. TCRdb re-called the 5' RACE reads through MiXCR, storing one row per CDR3 protein. The table has about 80,000 distinct CDR3 sequences, 4.5% to 7.5% seen once. The sequencing sample was made of PBMCs. This receptor was obtained from a woman aged 55-70 years with multiple sclerosis. The chain recombines TRBV29-1 with TRBJ2-6, with D perhaps TRBD1 (6 bases). CDR3 region: CSVFTPQGGANVLTF. DNA of the CDR3: TGCAGCGTTTTCACCCCCCAGGGGGGGGCCAACGTCCTGACTTTC.